Presented here are 21 T cell receptor beta chains from one specimen sequenced in a study of T cell repertoires in aging, cancer and after chemotherapy. Peripheral blood genomic DNA, not sorted cells or RNA, was the template. Multiplex touch-down PCR with TRB-A/B primers amplified rearranged V-D-J TRB sequences. One entry per CDR3 protein results from TCRdb running MiXCR on the multiplex PCR reads. Of about 5,100 distinct CDR3 sequences in the sample, roughly 29% are singletons; the top ten hold around 10%. The sequencing input was blood. These receptors all come from a human donor with a solid tumor.

In its sample, this clonotype was seen a few times. The chain carries TRBV19 and TRBJ2-7; tentatively, D is TRBD1 or TRBD2 (6 bases each). Germline V gene data show CDR1 as LNHDA and CDR2 as SQIVND (reference sequence). The V end lost 5 bases, the J end lost 2 bases, and 16 bases lay between the germline ends. This CDR3 has 15 amino acids. This chain's CDR3 is CASSLGGEAPYEQYF. CDR3 nucleotides: TGTGCCAGTAGTTTGGGGGGCGAGGCTCCCTACGAGCAGTACTTC.

The chain joins TRBV7-9 to TRBJ2-7, with unresolved D. CDR1 is SEHNR, CDR2 FQNEAQ, per germline (reference sequence). V shed 4 bases and J shed 5 bases, with 12 bases lying between them. The CDR3 has 13 residues. In DNA form, the CDR3 reads TGTGCCAGCAGCTCCGGGCCAGAAGACGAGCAGTACTTC. Protein: CASSSGPEDEQYF.

The table lists this clonotype with a few counts. The J gene is TRBJ1-5, the V gene TRBV20-1, with 9 bases that match TRBD1. Trimming removed 0 bases from V and 6 bases from J; junction bases left unmatched: 6. CDR1 and CDR2 from the germline V gene are DFQATT and SNEGSKA (reference sequence). The CDR3 totals 15 residues. CDR3 region: CSARDPGQGSQPQHF. Written as DNA, the CDR3 is TGCAGTGCTAGAGATCCCGGACAGGGGTCTCAGCCCCAGCATTTT.

The chain combines TRBV20-1 with TRBJ2-3; D might be TRBD2 (5 bases). Per the germline V gene, CDR1 is DFQATT and CDR2 is SNEGSKA (reference sequence). CDR3 length: 14 amino acids. Trimming pared 6 bases from V and 0 bases from J, leaving 13 bases between. CDR3 amino acids: CSAELGGSTDTQYF. Here the CDR3 DNA reads TGCAGTGCGGAGTTGGGCGGGAGCACAGATACGCAGTATTTT.

This clonotype was detected a few times. This chain uses TRBV7-9 with TRBJ1-1; no clear D gene. The CDR3 extends over 12 amino acids. The V and J ends lost 5 bases and 0 bases respectively, with 4 bases between them. Per the germline V gene, CDR1 is SEHNR and CDR2 is FQNEAQ (reference sequence). The CDR3 region has the DNA TGTGCCAGCAGCCTATTGAACACTGAAGCTTTCTTT. This codes for CASSLLNTEAFF.

The chain is built from TRBV6-5 and TRBJ1-1; D gene unclear. Trimming removed 6 bases at V and 1 base at J, with 9 bases between. Germline lookup yields CDR1 MNHEY and CDR2 SVGAGI. The CDR3 totals 13 residues. The CDR3 reads CASRWVGNTEAFF. In DNA, the CDR3 is TGTGCCAGCAGATGGGTCGGGAACACTGAAGCTTTCTTT.

The genes are TRBV6-1 and TRBJ2-7, with 9 bases matching TRBD2. CDR1 and CDR2 from the germline V gene are MNHNS and SASEGT. CDR3 size: 19 residues. J gave up 5 bases and V 8 bases, and 25 bases lay outside the gene matches. The CDR3 region is CASPPLAASGAPESDEQYF. The DNA of the CDR3 is TGTGCCAGCCCCCCCCTTGCCGCTAGCGGGGCCCCTGAGAGTGACGAGCAGTACTTC.

This sequence joins TRBV10-3 and TRBJ1-5; D unclear. V was pared by 6 bases and J by 4 bases, with 10 bases between. Germline V lookup: CDR1 ENHRY, CDR2 SYGVKD. The CDR3 is made up of 13 amino acids. The CDR3 nucleotides are TGTGCCATCAGCATAGGAGTTAATCAGCCCCAGCATTTT. It translates to CAISIGVNQPQHF.

This clonotype was counted between two and nine times. The junction departs from germline at one end; a sequencing error may be responsible. The chain combines TRBV6-1 with TRBJ2-6; TRBD2 agrees at 11 bases. CDR3 length: 18 amino acids. Germline V gene data show CDR1 as MNHNS and CDR2 as SASEGT. As DNA, the CDR3 is TGTGCCATCAGTGAGTCAGTAGCGGGGGGGCAGGGGGCCAACGTCCTGACTTTC. Translating it yields CAISESVAGGQGANVLTF.

This clonotype was seen a handful of times. Given the absence of the conserved phenylalanine or tryptophan at the CDR3 end, a read error is likely. The DNA is left out, because the CDR3 cannot be placed on it with certainty; the CDR3 is given as TCRdb lists it. This sequence joins TRBV5-1 and TRBJ1-2; the table's D call of TRBD1 was not tested on the DNA. Germline V gives CDR1 SGHRS, CDR2 YFSETQ. The CDR3 numbers 13 amino acids, ends counted. The CDR3 loop is CASSLAALAGPHI.

By proportion, this clonotype is medium-sized. The rearrangement joins TRBV30 to TRBJ1-1; D not resolved. Trimming left V 3 bases short and J 1 base short, with 9 bases between. Per the germline V gene, CDR1 is GTSNPN and CDR2 is SVGIG (reference sequence). The CDR3 contains 13 residues. The CDR3 DNA reads as TGTGCCTGGAGACGAGGGCCGAACACTGAAGCTTTCTTT. Its protein is CAWRRGPNTEAFF.

For this clonotype: This could be a read error, since a much larger clone is one nucleotide away. The gene calls are TRBV29-1 and TRBJ2-7; a weak D match, TRBD2 (5 bases). Germline-derived CDR1 and CDR2 are SQVTM and ANQGSEA. The CDR3 extends over 13 amino acids. The CDR3 sequence: CSVLGTVSWELYF. CDR3 nucleotides: TGCAGCGTCCTCGGAACTGTGTCTTGGGAGCTGTACTTC.

V usage is TRBV10-1 and J usage is TRBJ1-5; D ambiguous. The V gene lost 2 bases and the J gene lost 2 bases, with 4 bases spanning the gap. This CDR3 region has 13 residues. CDR1 and CDR2 (germline): WNHNN, SYGVQD (reference sequence). CDR3 residues: CASSEGRNQPQHF. The CDR3 DNA follows: TGCGCCAGCAGTGAGGGTCGCAATCAGCCCCAGCATTTT.

The rearrangement joins TRBV7-9 to TRBJ2-6; TRBD1 aligns across 7 bases. With 0 bases clipped from V and 3 bases from J, the junction kept 8 bases outside the gene matches. CDR1 SEHNR and CDR2 FQNEAQ come from the germline V gene (reference sequence). This CDR3 has 18 amino acids. The chain's CDR3 is CASSLAPGQLSGANVLTF. The CDR3 DNA follows: TGTGCCAGCAGCTTAGCCCCGGGACAGTTGAGTGGGGCCAACGTCCTGACTTTC.

About this clonotype itself: One end of the junction is discordant with germline, which a read error may explain. V usage is TRBV6-5 and J usage is TRBJ2-5, with D hard to call. The CDR3 has 12 residues. Germline-derived CDR1 and CDR2 are MNHEY and SVGAGI. Here the CDR3 reads CVSSYSQGTQYF. CDR3 coding DNA: TGTGTCAGCAGTTACTCTCAAGGGACCCAGTACTTC.

V gene TRBV20-1 combines with J gene TRBJ1-2; D may be TRBD1 (6 bases). Germline V gives CDR1 DFQATT, CDR2 SNEGSKA (reference sequence). Trimming took off 2 bases at V and 9 bases at J, with 13 bases between the two ends. CDR3 length equals 12 residues. This CDR3 is CSARYSGARYTF. The CDR3 DNA reads TGCAGTGCTAGATATTCAGGGGCACGCTACACCTTC.

Details on this clonotype: A read error may account for a junction end that differs from germline. The chain links TRBV5-1 to TRBJ2-7, with D possibly TRBD1 on 5 matching bases. Germline CDR1 and CDR2: SGHRS and YFSETQ. This CDR3 region has 13 residues. CDR3 amino acids: CASSLAGYYEQYF. The CDR3 bases are TGCGCCAGCAGTTTGGCAGGGTACTACGAGCAGTACTTC.

This clonotype ranks as large. The V and J genes are TRBV29-1 and TRBJ2-7; 7 nucleotides line up with TRBD1. Germline-derived CDR1 and CDR2 are SQVTM and ANQGSEA. J gave up 4 bases and V 4 bases, and 7 bases lay outside the gene matches. CDR3 length: 13 amino acids. This chain's CDR3 is CSVAGDSQYEQYF. The CDR3 nucleotides read TGCAGCGTTGCTGGGGACAGCCAATACGAGCAGTACTTC.

The chain carries TRBV5-1 and TRBJ1-2, with TRBD1 matching over 11 bases. Germline V gene lookup returns CDR1 SGHRS and CDR2 YFSETQ. The V gene end was trimmed by 4 bases and the J gene end by 7 bases; junction bases not matched to a gene: 6. The CDR3 covers 14 residues. The CDR3 reads CASSAGQGAVGYTF. Written as DNA, the CDR3 is TGCGCCAGCAGCGCCGGACAGGGGGCGGTTGGCTACACCTTC.

V is TRBV20-1 and J is TRBJ2-7, with 7 nucleotides matching TRBD1. The CDR3 consists of 12 residues. Looked up from germline, CDR1 is DFQATT and CDR2 is SNEGSKA (reference sequence). V shed 4 bases, J shed 6 bases, and the junction held 6 bases outside the gene matches. The CDR3: CSATRGGGEQYF. CDR3 in DNA: TGCAGTGCTACCCGAGGGGGCGGCGAGCAGTACTTC.

This clonotype was picked up a small number of times. The chain has TRBV19 and TRBJ2-2; TRBD2 matches 8 bases. CDR1 is LNHDA, CDR2 SQIVND, per germline (reference sequence). The CDR3 covers 14 residues. V was pared by 6 bases and J by 4 bases, with 4 bases of the junction left unmatched. CDR3 sequence: CASRAGGVTGELFF. In DNA, the CDR3 is TGTGCCAGTAGGGCGGGAGGTGTCACCGGGGAGCTGTTTTTT. Looking up the rest from reference TRBV19 and TRBJ2-2 gives the full variable domain: DGGITQSPKYLFRKEGQNVTLSCEQNLNHDAMYWYRQDPGQGLRLIYYSQIVNDFQKGDIAEGYSVSREKKESFPLTVTSAQKNPTAFYLCASRAGGVTGELFFGEGSRLTVL.